The T cell receptor beta chain under discussion was sequenced for a study of cytomegalovirus exposure and HLA in healthy donors. Study-wide background: A later analysis reported the approximately 120 validation repertoires used the same platform as the 666 first-cohort repertoires. Whole-study findings and limits: As was reported, the classifier diagnosed cytomegalovirus status with high specificity and sensitivity. According to a subsequent analysis, TCR clusters identified in the first cohort showed a tendency to co-occur across the approximately 120 validation repertoires.

Assay: immunoSEQ multiplex PCR; the TCRdb copy retains only in-frame clones and omits some. The sample carries around 400,000 clones, about nine tenths recorded once. An approximately 120-subject validation cohort, separate from the 666-subject first cohort, supplied the donors. The CDR3 has 12 amino acids. Germline-derived CDR1 and CDR2 are SGHNT and YENEEA. V lost 5 bases, J lost 0 bases, and 3 bases lay in between. As for this clone: Its antigen is still unknown.

The rearrangement joins TRBV11-3 to TRBJ2-3, with D hard to call. The receptor was isolated from a young woman in good health and CMV-seronegative. Sequenced sample: PBMCs. The CDR3 nucleotides are TGTGCCAGCAGCAGCAGCACAGATACGCAGTATTTT. Its translation is CASSSSTDTQYF.